The 17 T cell receptor beta chains reported below all come from one sample, sequenced in a study of shared clonotypes between healthy human individuals. Assay used: immunoSEQ multiplex PCR; TCRdb lists only in-frame clones, some missing. Of about 2.4 million clones listed, 85% to 95% are singletons. The sample taken for sequencing was naive CD4+ T cells sorted from blood. Documented subset: CD45RA+ positively selected. These receptors originate from a man between 18 and 29 years old in good health.

Comments on this clone: The same CDR3 is also encoded by other DNA sequences in this sample. The chain carries TRBV18 and TRBJ1-1; no firm D call. Germline V gives CDR1 KGHSH, CDR2 LQKENI. Trimming stripped 2 bases from V and 0 bases from J, with 7 bases between. The CDR3 contains 14 residues. CDR3 residues: CASSPGQMNTEAFF. In DNA form, the CDR3 reads TGTGCCAGCTCACCAGGGCAGATGAACACTGAAGCTTTCTTT.

The chain has TRBV5-5 and TRBJ1-5; a weak D match, TRBD1 (6 bases). In germline, CDR1 is SGHKS, CDR2 YYEKEE (reference sequence). Trimming cost V 1 base and J 5 bases, with 10 bases left between them. The length of the CDR3 is 14 residues. The CDR3 spells CASSLTGSDQPQHF. In nucleotides, the CDR3 is TGTGCCAGCAGCTTGACAGGGTCCGATCAGCCCCAGCATTTT.

V usage is TRBV5-4 and J usage is TRBJ1-2; D not certain. The germline V gene encodes CDR1 SGHNT and CDR2 YYREEE (reference sequence). CDR3 length: 15 amino acids. V dropped 3 bases and J dropped 2 bases, with 14 bases sitting between them. CDR3 sequence reads: CASSSPSSGNYGYTF. CDR3 sequence (DNA): TGTGCCAGCAGCTCCCCGAGTTCTGGGAACTATGGCTACACCTTC.

This rearrangement joins TRBV19 to TRBJ2-3; D not resolved. The V end lost 5 bases, the J end lost 8 bases, and 8 bases lay between the germline ends. CDR1 is LNHDA, CDR2 SQIVND, per germline (reference sequence). CDR3 length equals 11 residues. The chain's CDR3 is CASSFLGTQYF. CDR3 nucleotides: TGTGCCAGTAGTTTCTTAGGTACGCAGTATTTT.

V is TRBV19 and J is TRBJ2-3; tentatively, D is TRBD2 (6 bases). Between the trimmed V and J ends, which lost 3 bases and 6 bases, there was a span of 19 bases. The CDR3 runs to 16 residues. CDR1 is LNHDA and CDR2 is SQIVND in the germline V gene (reference sequence). The CDR3 loop reads CASSMRGPSFFDTQYF. CDR3 bases: TGTGCCAGTAGTATGCGGGGACCAAGCTTTTTTGATACGCAGTATTTT.

This chain joins TRBV5-4 and TRBJ2-7; the D gene is possibly TRBD2 (7 bases). The germline CDR1 and CDR2 sequences are SGHNT and YYREEE (reference sequence). The CDR3 is 13 residues long. The ends were cut back, 10 bases at V and 4 bases at J, with 18 bases in the middle. The CDR3 sequence is CAHGGGRFYEQYF. CDR3 DNA: TGTGCCCATGGCGGGGGCCGATTTTACGAGCAGTACTTC.

Remarks on this clone: This specimen includes other DNA sequences encoding the same CDR3. DNA for the CDR3: TGTGCCAGCAGCTTATCTGGCGGAGACCAAGAGACCCAGTACTTC. Translated, it gives CASSLSGGDQETQYF. The chain has TRBV7-2 and TRBJ2-5, with D uncertain. This CDR3 comprises 15 residues. Per germline, CDR1 SGHTA and CDR2 FQGNSA. The ends were cut back, 2 bases at V and 0 bases at J, with 10 bases in the middle.

The chain uses TRBV10-2 and TRBJ2-7; weak D call: TRBD1 (5 bases). This CDR3 comprises 14 residues. Germline CDR1 and CDR2: WSHSY and SAAADI. V lost 9 bases to trimming and J lost 3 bases, with 18 bases between them. The CDR3 protein is CASKEWGRSYEQYF. The CDR3 DNA follows: TGCGCCAGTAAGGAGTGGGGCAGGAGCTACGAGCAGTACTTC.

This chain connects TRBV23-1 to TRBJ2-5, with D possibly TRBD1 on 5 matching bases. TRBV23-1 qualifies as an ORF whose function is uncertain. CDR3 size: 13 residues. Deletions cut 4 bases from V and 5 bases from J, with 11 bases between. CDR3 residues: CASSLGQGETQYF. The CDR3, as DNA: TGCGCCAGCAGTCTAGGGCAGGGCGAGACCCAGTACTTC.

This clone was seen a handful of times. The J gene is TRBJ2-3, the V gene TRBV9; 7 nucleotides agree with TRBD2. The CDR3 runs 15 residues. Germline V CDR1 and CDR2: SGDLS, YYNGEE. The V segment lost 4 bases and the J segment 2 bases; nucleotides outside the gene matches: 7. The CDR3 coding sequence is TGTGCCAGCAGCCCTCGAGCGGGGAACACAGATACGCAGTATTTT. It specifies CASSPRAGNTDTQYF. Full variable domain (missing parts from reference TRBV9 and TRBJ2-3): DSGVTQTPKHLITATGQRVTLRCSPRSGDLSVYWYQQSLDQGLQFLIQYYNGEERAKGNILERFSAQQFPDLHSELNLSSLELGDSALYFCASSPRAGNTDTQYFGPGTRLTVL.

J is TRBJ2-1 and V is TRBV2, with D possibly matching TRBD2 (6 bases). V was clipped by 6 bases and J by 2 bases, with 26 bases between them. The CDR3 covers 19 residues. Germline CDR1 reads SNHLY; CDR2 reads FYNNEI. Here the CDR3 DNA reads TGTGCCAGCAGCACGAACGGGGACTTATCAAGAGGCACCTACAATGAGCAGTTCTTC. Its protein is CASSTNGDLSRGTYNEQFF.

This clone has a single count. The rearrangement joins TRBV25-1 to TRBJ2-7; a possible D gene is TRBD2 (6 bases). The V gene's germline CDR1 is MGHDK and CDR2 SYGVNS. Trimming removed 6 bases from V and 0 bases from J, with 12 bases in between. The length of the CDR3 is 14 residues. CDR3 nucleotide sequence: TGTGCCAGCAGCTACGGGAGTTTCTCCTACGAGCAGTACTTC. Amino acids: CASSYGSFSYEQYF.

This rearrangement joins TRBV30 to TRBJ1-2; TRBD1 might be the D (5 bases). The V and J ends lost 3 bases and 2 bases respectively, with 13 bases between them. This CDR3 is 14 amino acids long. Per the germline V gene, CDR1 is GTSNPN and CDR2 is SVGIG (reference sequence). The CDR3 nucleotides are TGTGCCTGGAGAACCCCCGGGACGAACTATGGCTACACCTTC. Translated, it gives CAWRTPGTNYGYTF.

The chain recombines TRBV27 with TRBJ2-5; weak D call: TRBD2 (5 bases). The CDR3 is made up of 13 amino acids. CDR1 MNHEY and CDR2 SMNVEV come from the germline V gene (reference sequence). V was shortened by 6 bases and J by 2 bases, with 10 bases between the two germline ends. The CDR3 sequence is CASSTRTQETQYF. For the CDR3, the DNA is TGTGCCAGCAGCACACGGACTCAAGAGACCCAGTACTTC.

The chain joins TRBV6-1 to TRBJ1-2; the D is unclear. V was pared by 4 bases and J by 4 bases, with 19 bases between. The germline CDR1 and CDR2 sequences are MNHNS and SASEGT. The CDR3 is 16 residues long. The CDR3 DNA reads as TGTGCCAGCAGTGCCTCCCGTTACACATTCATCTATGGCTACACCTTC. Its translation is CASSASRYTFIYGYTF.

Comments on this clone: Other DNA sequences in this sample translate to the same CDR3. This sequence joins TRBV19 and TRBJ2-7; 11 positions agree with TRBD2. The CDR3 is 15 amino acids. CDR1 is LNHDA, CDR2 SQIVND, per germline (reference sequence). The V segment lost 2 bases and the J segment 1 base; nucleotides outside the gene matches: 1. The DNA for the CDR3 is TGTGCCAGTAGTATAACTAGCGGGAGTTCCTACGAGCAGTACTTC. This gives the protein CASSITSGSSYEQYF.

This clone has just one count. The chain couples TRBV6-6 to TRBJ1-5; no clear D. The length of the CDR3 is 13 residues. Looked up from germline, CDR1 is MNHNY and CDR2 is SVGAGI (reference sequence). Trimming took 6 bases from V and 4 from J, leaving 10 bases between them. The CDR3 nucleotides read TGTGCCAGCAGAATGACACCAAATCAGCCCCAGCATTTT. Its translation is CASRMTPNQPQHF.